This TCR beta chain was obtained from a study of T cells in Graves' hyperthyroidism and ophthalmopathy. General observations from the study: A model built on 13 V-J features separated ophthalmopathy from stable hyperthyroidism.

RNA transcripts were the template for amplifying TCR beta CDR3 regions. The TCR CDR3 was amplified in a first-round RT-PCR using the HTBI primer set. TCRdb re-called the multiplex PCR reads with MiXCR, one entry per CDR3 protein. The table has 300,000 to 500,000 distinct CDR3 sequences, 11% to 15% seen once. The germline V gene has CDR1 LGHNA and CDR2 YNFKEQ. The ends were cut back, 0 bases at V and 2 bases at J, with 13 bases in the middle. The CDR3 covers 16 residues. This clonotype was counted at least ten times. As yet, its antigen is unknown. Material: blood. The receptor comes from a man aged 50 or older with Graves' ophthalmopathy. This chain connects TRBV4-2 to TRBJ1-2; no definite D call. CDR3 in amino acids: CASSQDTLALNYGYTF. CDR3 nucleotides: TGTGCCAGCAGCCAAGATACCCTGGCTCTCAACTATGGCTACACCTTC.